Each of the 24 T cell receptor beta chains below was sequenced from the same sample in a study of blood T cell repertoires in COVID-19. The table came from immunoSEQ multiplex PCR; TCRdb's copy has only in-frame clones and leaves some out. The profile covers under 200,000 clones, with roughly 87% appearing a single time and roughly 7% taken by the ten largest. Specimen: PBMCs or T cells enriched from blood (not recorded which). The receptors shown here come from a woman aged 50 to 60 who had recovered from COVID-19.

This chain connects TRBV9 to TRBJ1-1; D is uncertain. Trimming took off 1 base at V and 1 base at J, with 5 bases between the two ends. This CDR3 has 13 residues. Germline loops: CDR1 SGDLS, CDR2 YYNGEE. CDR3 DNA: TGTGCCAGCAGCGTATCTTCGAACACTGAAGCTTTCTTT. Translated: CASSVSSNTEAFF. Variable domain in full (rest from reference TRBV9 and TRBJ1-1): DSGVTQTPKHLITATGQRVTLRCSPRSGDLSVYWYQQSLDQGLQFLIQYYNGEERAKGNILERFSAQQFPDLHSELNLSSLELGDSALYFCASSVSSNTEAFFGQGTRLTVV.

The gene calls are TRBV11-3 and TRBJ2-7; 10 nucleotides agree with TRBD2. The CDR3 length is 17 residues. Germline V gene lookup returns CDR1 SGHNT and CDR2 YENEEA. The trim removed 0 bases at V and 5 bases at J, leaving 10 bases unmatched. CDR3 residues: CASSLDRGLAGEDEQYF. The DNA of the CDR3 is TGTGCCAGCAGCTTAGATCGAGGGCTAGCGGGAGAGGACGAGCAGTACTTC.

V usage is TRBV25-1 and J usage is TRBJ2-2, with 10 bases identical to TRBD1. The CDR3 covers 15 residues. From germline, CDR1 is MGHDK and CDR2 SYGVNS. J was trimmed by 4 bases and V by 7 bases; bases with no gene match: 6. In DNA, the CDR3 is TGTGCCAGCATAGGGGGACAGGGGACCACCGGGGAGCTGTTTTTT. Protein sequence: CASIGGQGTTGELFF.

The chain is built from TRBV4-2 and TRBJ2-1; D is possibly TRBD1 (6 bases). Between the trimmed V and J ends, which lost 0 bases and 6 bases, there was a span of 18 bases. CDR3 length: 17 amino acids. Germline V gene sequence: CDR1 LGHNA, CDR2 YNFKEQ. This CDR3 reads CASSQEDRPQMGNEQFF. The CDR3 coding sequence is TGTGCCAGCAGCCAAGAAGACAGGCCCCAAATGGGCAATGAGCAGTTCTTC.

This chain connects TRBV10-3 to TRBJ2-7; D ambiguous. The V end was cut by 10 bases, the J end by 1 base, with 11 bases between. Germline-derived CDR1 and CDR2 are ENHRY and SYGVKD. The length of the CDR3 is 12 residues. Here the CDR3 DNA reads TGTGCCACTTCCCTTCAGTCCTACGAGCAGTACTTC. It encodes CATSLQSYEQYF.

The chain's CDR3 is CASSQVILPRGNTIYF. Here the CDR3 DNA reads TGCGCCAGCAGCCAAGTGATCCTCCCGAGAGGAAACACCATATATTTT. V usage is TRBV4-1 and J usage is TRBJ1-3; D call uncertain. Looked up from germline, CDR1 is MGHRA and CDR2 is YSYEKL. CDR3 length: 16 amino acids. Trimming stripped 1 base from V and 4 bases from J, with 14 bases between.

This clone was recorded once. This chain joins TRBV7-2 and TRBJ2-3; 7 bases line up with TRBD2. CDR1 and CDR2 (germline): SGHTA, FQGNSA. V was clipped by 7 bases and J by 9 bases; unmatched bases: 13. The CDR3 extends over 14 amino acids. CDR3 sequence: CASKASGPAATQYF. The DNA of the CDR3 is TGTGCCAGCAAGGCTAGCGGTCCCGCCGCGACGCAGTATTTT.

CDR3 sequence reads: CASSKGGGTGTGANVLTF. CDR3 DNA: TGTGCCAGCAGCAAAGGGGGGGGCACAGGGACTGGGGCCAACGTCCTGACTTTC. The gene calls are TRBV9 and TRBJ2-6; D might be TRBD2 (7 bases). CDR1 SGDLS and CDR2 YYNGEE come from the germline V gene. This CDR3 has 18 residues. V was shortened by 4 bases and J by 2 bases, with 19 bases between the two germline ends.

The gene calls are TRBV6-2 or TRBV6-3 and TRBJ2-2, with TRBD2 matching 9 bases. The junction had 1 base not matched to a gene; V was cut back by 0 bases and J by 2 bases. The CDR3 runs to 16 residues. The germline CDR1 and CDR2 sequences are MNHEY and SVGEGT. The CDR3 coding sequence is TGTGCCAGCAGTTACTCGGGACTAGCAAACACCGGGGAGCTGTTTTTT. Its translation is CASSYSGLANTGELFF.

The chain has TRBV28 and TRBJ1-2; 8 bases are a match to TRBD1. Germline-derived CDR1 and CDR2 are MDHEN and SYDVKM. CDR3 size: 16 residues. V lost 3 bases, J lost 8 bases, and 14 bases stayed unmatched. The chain's CDR3 is CASSFRVARQGQGYTF. The CDR3 nucleotides are TGTGCCAGCAGTTTCCGCGTTGCCCGACAGGGGCAAGGCTACACCTTC.

The chain uses TRBV11-2 and TRBJ2-3; D possibly corresponds to TRBD2 (6 bases). V dropped 6 bases and J dropped 8 bases, with 18 bases sitting between them. Per germline, CDR1 SGHAT and CDR2 FQNNGV. The CDR3 is 14 amino acids. In nucleotides, the CDR3 is TGTGCCAGCAGTCCTTGGGGGGAACGGAGTACGCAGTATTTT. It encodes CASSPWGERSTQYF.

This clone was observed once. The chain combines TRBV19 with TRBJ2-1, with 8 bases that match TRBD1. The CDR3 spans 15 residues. V trimming: 10 bases; J trimming: 4 bases; junction bases outside the gene matches: 12. The germline V gene has CDR1 LNHDA and CDR2 SQIVND (reference sequence). The CDR3 DNA sequence: TGTGCCACTACCCGTGTACAGGGGGGATACAATGAGCAGTTCTTC. This translates into CATTRVQGGYNEQFF.

The J gene is TRBJ1-5, the V gene TRBV30, with 10 bases identical to TRBD1. Looked up from germline, CDR1 is GTSNPN and CDR2 is SVGIG (reference sequence). V shed 0 bases and J 6 bases; nucleotides not matched to a gene: 2. The CDR3 contains 14 residues. DNA for the CDR3: TGTGCCTGGAGTGTACGGGACAGGGGTCAGCCCCAGCATTTT. This translates into CAWSVRDRGQPQHF.

This chain uses TRBV5-5 with TRBJ2-2; 7 nucleotides line up with TRBD1. The CDR3 sequence is 13 residues long. Trimming took 3 bases from V and 7 from J; bases not matched to a gene: 3. Looked up from germline, CDR1 is SGHKS and CDR2 is YYEKEE (reference sequence). CDR3 loop: CASSSQGVGELFF. For the CDR3, the DNA is TGTGCCAGCAGCTCCCAGGGGGTCGGGGAGCTGTTTTTT. The full variable domain, its missing parts supplied by reference TRBV5-5 and TRBJ2-2, is DAGVTQSPTHLIKTRGQQVTLRCSPISGHKSVSWYQQVLGQGPQFIFQYYEKEERGRGNFPDRFSARQFPNYSSELNVNALLLGDSALYLCASSSQGVGELFFGEGSRLTVL.

The V call is TRBV28, the J call TRBJ1-5; 7 nucleotides line up with TRBD1. The CDR3 consists of 17 residues. V trimming: 8 bases; J trimming: 1 base; junction bases outside the gene matches: 14. Germline assignment: CDR1 MDHEN and CDR2 SYDVKM. As DNA, the CDR3 is TGTGCCAGCGCCGTGACAGGGCAGGGCGGGAGCAATCAGCCCCAGCATTTT. This gives the protein CASAVTGQGGSNQPQHF.

The genes are TRBV30 and TRBJ2-7; TRBD2 matches 10 bases. The germline V gene encodes CDR1 GTSNPN and CDR2 SVGIG (reference sequence). V gave up 4 bases and J gave up 5 bases; unmatched junction bases: 2. The CDR3 covers 12 residues. The CDR3 nucleotides are TGTGCCTGGAACCTAGCGGGAGACGAGCAGTACTTC. Residues: CAWNLAGDEQYF.

This rearrangement joins TRBV4-3 to TRBJ1-4; D is possibly TRBD1 (6 bases). Looked up from germline, CDR1 is LGHNA and CDR2 is YSLEER. V was pared by 4 bases and J by 1 base, with 10 bases between. This CDR3 comprises 15 residues. For the CDR3, the DNA is TGCGCCAGCAGCCTACAGGGAGTAACTAATGAAAAACTGTTTTTT. Amino acids: CASSLQGVTNEKLFF.

The J gene is TRBJ1-3, the V gene TRBV19; the D is unclear. CDR3 length: 13 amino acids. The germline V gene has CDR1 LNHDA and CDR2 SQIVND (reference sequence). V was trimmed by 9 bases and J by 0 bases, leaving 9 bases between them. This chain's CDR3 is CASLRHSGNTIYF. For the CDR3, the DNA is TGTGCCAGCCTCAGACACTCTGGAAACACCATATATTTT.

The CDR3 coding sequence is TGTGCCAGCAGCGCTCACAGGGGGGTCGACGTTGAGCAGTTCTTC. Its protein product is CASSAHRGVDVEQFF. The chain has TRBV21-1 and TRBJ2-1; whether TRBD1, the table's D call, matches the DNA was not checked. TRBV21-1 is listed as a pseudogene. This CDR3 comprises 15 residues.

This clone came up a few times. V is TRBV10-1 and J is TRBJ2-2; D uncertain. V was pared by 7 bases and J by 2 bases, with 8 bases between. The germline V gene has CDR1 WNHNN and CDR2 SYGVQD (reference sequence). CDR3 length: 13 amino acids. CDR3 region: CASTARNTGELFF. The CDR3 region has the DNA TGCGCCAGCACCGCGAGAAACACCGGGGAGCTGTTTTTT.

With regard to this clone: The junction departs from the called germline gene at one end, perhaps through a read error. The V and J genes are TRBV5-1 and TRBJ2-2; 8 bases agree with TRBD2. The CDR3 is made up of 18 amino acids. Germline CDR1 reads SGHRS; CDR2 reads YFSETQ. The CDR3 loop reads CVSRGLAGGLPKVGELFF. In DNA, the CDR3 is TGCGTCAGCCGGGGTTTGGCGGGAGGCCTACCGAAAGTCGGGGAGCTGTTTTTT.

This chain uses TRBV19 with TRBJ2-6, with 11 bases fitting TRBD1. Germline trimming cut 3 bases from V and 2 bases from J; bases unmatched to any gene: 3. The CDR3 is 17 residues long. Looked up from germline, CDR1 is LNHDA and CDR2 is SQIVND (reference sequence). The DNA of the CDR3 is TGTGCCAGTAGTATCGGACAGGGGGCCGCTGGGGCCAACGTCCTGACTTTC. Translating gives CASSIGQGAAGANVLTF.

The chain employs TRBV7-8 and TRBJ2-1; possibly TRBD1 for D (5 bases). Germline V gene data show CDR1 as SGHVS and CDR2 as FQNEAQ. The CDR3 totals 16 residues. The V end lost 1 base, the J end lost 5 bases, and 15 bases lay between the germline ends. Here the CDR3 reads CASSLGEWVGHNEQFF. CDR3 nucleotide sequence: TGTGCCAGCAGCTTAGGTGAATGGGTGGGGCACAATGAGCAGTTCTTC.

The V call is TRBV19, the J call TRBJ2-7; 10 bases match TRBD1. Germline loops: CDR1 LNHDA, CDR2 SQIVND (reference sequence). With V trimmed by 4 bases and J by 2 bases, 5 bases remained unmatched. The CDR3 extends over 15 amino acids. The CDR3 protein is CASSSHDRGPYEQYF. The CDR3 nucleotides are TGTGCCAGTAGTAGCCATGACAGGGGGCCCTACGAGCAGTACTTC.